These 31 T cell receptor beta chains were sequenced from one sample in a study of regulatory T cells in long-lasting Graves disease. Stated time point: newly diagnosed GD, antithyroid drugs for less than 3 months. The authors made the TCR library using RNA they extracted from PBMCs. In building TCR beta libraries, iRepertoire HTBI primers were used together with Arm-PCR of CDR3 regions. MiXCR, applied by TCRdb to the multiplex PCR reads, yields one record per CDR3 protein. The sample yields 450,000 to 600,000 distinct CDR3 sequences, under 20% seen once. These data were also filed under a second study, of T cells in Graves' hyperthyroidism and ophthalmopathy.

The source was peripheral blood mononuclear cells (PBMCs), collected at new diagnosis, from a patient treated with antithyroid drugs. All receptors come from a man aged 35-49 years with Graves disease.

This clonotype was seen repeatedly, ten times or more. The chain joins TRBV6-1 to TRBJ2-2; D possibly matches TRBD1 or TRBD2 (5 bases each). The V gene's germline CDR1 is MNHNS and CDR2 SASEGT. CDR3 size: 14 residues. V lost 6 bases to trimming and J lost 3 bases, with 11 bases between them. Here the CDR3 reads CASRGDRYTGELFF. CDR3 bases: TGTGCCAGCAGGGGGGACCGATACACCGGGGAGCTGTTTTTT.

In this sample, this clonotype turned up many times. The chain uses TRBV6-5 and TRBJ2-7; 9 bases map to TRBD2. V shed 3 bases, J shed 0 bases, and the junction held 3 bases outside the gene matches. The CDR3 is 15 amino acids. From germline, CDR1 is MNHEY and CDR2 SVGAGI. The CDR3, as DNA: TGTGCCAGCAGTTATCGGACTAGCGTCTCCTACGAGCAGTACTTC. Its protein is CASSYRTSVSYEQYF.

This clonotype was detected ten times or more. V and J are TRBV3-1 and TRBJ2-4; 8 bases align to TRBD2. This CDR3 is built from 18 residues. The ends lost 2 bases at V and 2 bases at J; junction bases unmatched: 11. From germline, CDR1 is LGHDT and CDR2 YNNKEL (reference sequence). In DNA, the CDR3 is TGTGCCAGCAGCCAAAGACAAGCGGGAGAGCTCACCAAAAACATTCAGTACTTC. Its translation: CASSQRQAGELTKNIQYF. The entire variable domain, with the rest obtained from reference TRBV3-1 and TRBJ2-4, is as follows: DTAVSQTPKYLVTQMGNDKSIKCEQNLGHDTMYWYKQDSKKFLKIMFSYNNKELIINETVPNRFSPKSPDKAHLNLHINSLELGDSAVYFCASSQRQAGELTKNIQYFGAGTRLSVL.

The table lists this clonotype with many counts. The chain carries TRBV27 and TRBJ2-5; no definite D call. The germline V gene has CDR1 MNHEY and CDR2 SMNVEV (reference sequence). The CDR3 contains 14 residues. V lost 3 bases to trimming and J lost 1 base, with 9 bases between them. CDR3 nucleotide sequence: TGTGCCAGCAGTTTGTGGCAGAGCCAAGAGACCCAGTACTTC. It yields the protein CASSLWQSQETQYF.

The rearrangement joins TRBV13 to TRBJ2-1; TRBD2 agrees at 10 bases. This CDR3 is 18 amino acids long. In germline, CDR1 is PRHDT, CDR2 FYEKMQ (reference sequence). V was clipped by 1 base and J by 6 bases; unmatched bases: 12. CDR3 sequence reads: CASSLEGAGGPMVNEQFF. In DNA form, the CDR3 reads TGTGCCAGCAGCTTAGAAGGAGCGGGAGGGCCGATGGTCAATGAGCAGTTCTTC. The full variable domain, completed using reference TRBV13 and TRBJ2-1, is AAGVIQSPRHLIKEKRETATLKCYPIPRHDTVYWYQQGPGQDPQFLISFYEKMQSDKGSIPDRFSAQQFSDYHSELNMSSLELGDSALYFCASSLEGAGGPMVNEQFFGPGTRLTVL.

V and J are TRBV19 and TRBJ1-1; possibly TRBD1 for D (5 bases). V lost 6 bases and J 4 bases, leaving 12 bases between the germline ends. The CDR3 consists of 13 residues. Germline loops: CDR1 LNHDA, CDR2 SQIVND (reference sequence). The CDR3 region is CASSPGHLTEAFF. In DNA form, the CDR3 reads TGTGCCAGTAGCCCAGGGCACCTCACTGAAGCTTTCTTT.

This clonotype appeared a few times. V usage is TRBV6-1 and J usage is TRBJ2-1; D is unresolved. V dropped 5 bases and J dropped 8 bases, with 7 bases sitting between them. Germline-derived CDR1 and CDR2 are MNHNS and SASEGT. CDR3 length equals 11 residues. This CDR3 reads CASSYDHEQFF. DNA of the CDR3: TGTGCCAGCAGTTACGACCATGAGCAGTTCTTC.

This clonotype was recorded at least ten times. The chain uses TRBV28 and TRBJ1-2; no reliable D call. V was shortened by 3 bases and J by 5 bases, with 10 bases between the two germline ends. This CDR3 contains 13 residues. Germline CDR1 MDHEN, CDR2 SYDVKM. The CDR3 loop is CASSFSGSYGYTF. CDR3 DNA: TGTGCCAGCAGTTTTAGTGGTTCTTATGGCTACACCTTC.

This chain joins TRBV29-1 and TRBJ2-1; no clear D. The CDR3 is made up of 11 amino acids. The V gene lost 4 bases and the J gene lost 7 bases, with 8 bases spanning the gap. The V gene's germline CDR1 is SQVTM and CDR2 ANQGSEA. CDR3 loop: CSVGYRNEQFF. CDR3 coding DNA: TGCAGCGTTGGATATAGGAATGAGCAGTTCTTC.

This clonotype was seen a single time. The CDR3 reads CASRPGQGNIQYF. CDR3 DNA sequence: TGTGCCAGCAGACCTGGGCAGGGAAACATTCAGTACTTC. The chain joins TRBV6-1 to TRBJ2-4; tentative D call: TRBD1 (5 bases). V was cut by 6 bases and J by 6 bases, with 12 bases left in between. Germline CDR1 is MNHNS and CDR2 is SASEGT. CDR3 length: 13 amino acids.

This clonotype has ten or more counts. This chain uses TRBV7-9 with TRBJ2-7; 12 bases match TRBD1. Germline CDR1 SEHNR, CDR2 FQNEAQ (reference sequence). The CDR3 extends over 14 amino acids. V dropped 5 bases and J dropped 11; count of bases not matched to a gene: 10. CDR3 nucleotide sequence: TGTGCCAGCAGCCCAGATGGGGACAGGGGGCTGAAGTACTTC. Amino acid sequence: CASSPDGDRGLKYF.

The CDR3 DNA sequence: TGTGCCAGCAGCCCTGTTGCAGGGCACGAGACCCAGTACTTC. As protein: CASSPVAGHETQYF. This chain joins TRBV7-6 and TRBJ2-5; the D gene is possibly TRBD1 (5 bases). Trimming took off 5 bases at V and 5 bases at J, with 15 bases between the two ends. Looked up from germline, CDR1 is SGHVS and CDR2 is FNYEAQ. The CDR3 has 14 residues.

This clonotype was seen many times. The chain uses TRBV11-3 and TRBJ2-3; perhaps TRBD1 as D (6 bases). V was cut by 3 bases and J by 0 bases, with 16 bases left in between. CDR1 is SGHNT and CDR2 is YENEEA in the germline V gene. The CDR3 length is 17 residues. Written as DNA, the CDR3 is TGTGCCAGCAGCTTTTCAATGGACAGCCCTAGCACAGATACGCAGTATTTT. It encodes CASSFSMDSPSTDTQYF.

This clonotype was seen ten or more times. The chain employs TRBV20-1 and TRBJ2-1; D not resolved. Germline values: CDR1 DFQATT, CDR2 SNEGSKA (reference sequence). The germline V and J ends were trimmed by 7 bases and 1 base, with 14 bases remaining between them. This CDR3 has 14 residues. The CDR3 nucleotides read TGCAGTGGGTTATGGACGGTTTCCTACAATGAGCAGTTCTTC. Translation: CSGLWTVSYNEQFF.

This clonotype was counted a few times. The genes are TRBV6-5 and TRBJ1-3, with 8 bases matching TRBD1. Germline V gene data show CDR1 as MNHEY and CDR2 as SVGAGI. The CDR3 sequence is 16 residues long. V shed 4 bases and J 4 bases; nucleotides not matched to a gene: 9. CDR3 region: CASSSPQGARGNTIYF. The CDR3 DNA is TGTGCCAGCAGTTCGCCGCAGGGGGCACGGGGAAACACCATATATTTT.

The table lists this clonotype with many counts. The chain couples TRBV6-1 to TRBJ1-4; 8 bases match TRBD1. The CDR3 contains 15 residues. CDR1 is MNHNS and CDR2 is SASEGT in the germline V gene. V dropped 6 bases and J dropped 4; count of bases not matched to a gene: 7. Here the CDR3 DNA reads TGTGCCAGCAGGCTAACAGGGGGGGATAATGAAAAACTGTTTTTT. Its protein is CASRLTGGDNEKLFF.

This clonotype has a handful of counts. The V and J genes are TRBV28 and TRBJ1-4; 9 bases are shared with TRBD1. In germline, CDR1 is MDHEN, CDR2 SYDVKM. The V segment lost 3 bases and the J segment 7 bases; nucleotides outside the gene matches: 6. The CDR3 is 15 amino acids. CDR3 amino acids: CASSFPDRGGEKLFF. The CDR3, as DNA: TGTGCCAGCAGTTTCCCGGACAGGGGAGGTGAAAAACTGTTTTTT.

This clonotype was detected only a few times. The chain recombines TRBV20-1 with TRBJ2-7; D is undetermined. Trimming pared 2 bases from V and 0 bases from J, leaving 8 bases between. CDR1 is DFQATT, CDR2 SNEGSKA, per germline (reference sequence). CDR3 length: 13 residues. The CDR3 region has the DNA TGCAGTGCTAGATGGCAAAGCTCCTACGAGCAGTACTTC. This encodes CSARWQSSYEQYF.

This clonotype appeared once. Given a much more abundant clone one base away, this may be a read error. The chain has TRBV7-6 and TRBJ2-1; 9 bases fit TRBD2. The CDR3 runs 16 residues. The germline V gene has CDR1 SGHVS and CDR2 FNYEAQ. CDR3 DNA sequence: TGTGCCAGCAGCTCTCTAAGGACTAGCGACTTCAATGAGCAGTCCTTC. Protein sequence: CASSSLRTSDFNEQSF.

The rearrangement uses TRBV25-1 and TRBJ1-5, with 7 bases lining up with TRBD1. This CDR3 comprises 14 residues. Trimming cost V 4 bases and J 6 bases; bases outside gene matches: 6. Germline CDR1 is MGHDK and CDR2 is SYGVNS. CDR3 nucleotide sequence: TGTGCCAGCAGTGCCGGACAGGTGGGTCAGCCCCAGCATTTT. Amino acids: CASSAGQVGQPQHF. The full variable domain, its missing parts supplied by reference TRBV25-1 and TRBJ1-5, is EADIYQTPRYLVIGTGKKITLECSQTMGHDKMYWYQQDPGMELHLIHYSYGVNSTEKGDLSSESTVSRIRTEHFPLTLESARPSHTSQYLCASSAGQVGQPQHFGDGTRLSIL.

The rearrangement joins TRBV7-9 to TRBJ2-3; 7 nucleotides line up with TRBD1. This CDR3 is 15 amino acids long. The V segment lost 3 bases and the J segment 5 bases; nucleotides outside the gene matches: 8. Per the germline V gene, CDR1 is SEHNR and CDR2 is FQNEAQ (reference sequence). CDR3 bases: TGTGCCAGCAGCTTTCGACAGGGTGGTGGAGATACGCAGTATTTT. Protein product: CASSFRQGGGDTQYF.

This clonotype appeared many times. The chain has TRBV7-6 and TRBJ1-1, with D tentatively TRBD1 (6 bases). This CDR3 is built from 15 residues. CDR1 is SGHVS and CDR2 is FNYEAQ in the germline V gene. The V end was cut by 3 bases, the J end by 5 bases, with 16 bases between. CDR3 nucleotides: TGTGCCAGCAGCTTGGAGGGGGGGATGAGTACTGAAGCTTTCTTT. Its translation: CASSLEGGMSTEAFF.

The table lists this clonotype with a few counts. The chain links TRBV29-1 to TRBJ2-7; no reliable D call. In germline, CDR1 is SQVTM, CDR2 ANQGSEA. The length of the CDR3 is 10 residues. Trimming pared 4 bases from V and 6 bases from J, leaving 7 bases between. CDR3 nucleotide sequence: TGCAGCGTTGTTTTGGGCGAGCAGTACTTC. It specifies CSVVLGEQYF.

This clonotype was seen at least ten times. This chain links TRBV5-1 with TRBJ2-1; a weak D match, TRBD2 (6 bases). This CDR3 contains 12 residues. V lost 2 bases, J lost 9 bases, and 9 bases lay in between. The germline gives CDR1 SGHRS, CDR2 YFSETQ. The chain's CDR3 is CASSFLGGEQFF. The DNA for the CDR3 is TGCGCCAGCAGCTTCCTCGGGGGTGAGCAGTTCTTC. The full variable domain, completed using reference TRBV5-1 and TRBJ2-1, is KAGVTQTPRYLIKTRGQQVTLSCSPISGHRSVSWYQQTPGQGLQFLFEYFSETQRNKGNFPGRFSGRQFSNSRSEMNVSTLELGDSALYLCASSFLGGEQFFGPGTRLTVL.

This clonotype was detected a few times. The chain links TRBV29-1 to TRBJ2-2; the D gene is possibly TRBD2 (6 bases). V was shortened by 6 bases and J by 7 bases, with 21 bases between the two germline ends. CDR3 length equals 15 residues. Germline assignment: CDR1 SQVTM and CDR2 ANQGSEA. The CDR3 nucleotides read TGCAGCGTAACACGGGAGCCATCGGGCATCGGGGAGCTGTTTTTT. Its protein product is CSVTREPSGIGELFF.

The CDR3 DNA is TGTGCCAGCAAATCTTACTCGTGGACCGGGGAGCTGTTTTTT. Amino acids: CASKSYSWTGELFF. The rearrangement joins TRBV2 to TRBJ2-2; D gene ambiguous. With 7 bases removed from V and 5 bases from J, the gap between germline ends came to 14 bases. This CDR3 contains 14 residues. From germline, CDR1 is SNHLY and CDR2 FYNNEI.

Ten or more counts support this clonotype. The gene calls are TRBV2 and TRBJ1-2; D call uncertain. Trimming stripped 0 bases from V and 8 bases from J, with 10 bases between. The CDR3 is 13 residues long. Per the germline V gene, CDR1 is SNHLY and CDR2 is FYNNEI. This CDR3 is CASSEALWGGYTF. In DNA, the CDR3 is TGTGCCAGCAGTGAAGCCCTGTGGGGAGGCTACACCTTC.

This clonotype was counted ten times or more. The rearrangement links TRBV2 to TRBJ2-2; the D is unclear. Germline loops: CDR1 SNHLY, CDR2 FYNNEI. This CDR3 is built from 15 residues. With 2 bases removed from V and 0 bases from J, the gap between germline ends came to 7 bases. The DNA for the CDR3 is TGTGCCAGCAGTGAAATACCTACGAACACCGGGGAGCTGTTTTTT. Translated, it gives CASSEIPTNTGELFF.

The V call is TRBV5-1, the J call TRBJ1-1; D is ambiguous. V lost 0 bases and J 5 bases, leaving 11 bases between the germline ends. CDR1 is SGHRS and CDR2 is YFSETQ in the germline V gene. The CDR3 length is 14 residues. The CDR3 coding sequence is TGCGCCAGCAGCTTGGCTGGGAAAGAGACTGAAGCTTTCTTT. This encodes CASSLAGKETEAFF.

The chain uses TRBV20-1 and TRBJ2-3; D is perhaps TRBD2 (6 bases). The CDR3 loop spans 14 amino acids. Germline CDR1 and CDR2: DFQATT and SNEGSKA (reference sequence). V gave up 8 bases and J gave up 2 bases, with 17 bases separating them. CDR3 coding DNA: TGCAGTACAATAAGGGACTTAAACACAGATACGCAGTATTTT. It encodes CSTIRDLNTDTQYF.

At least ten counts were recorded for this clonotype. The chain combines TRBV14 with TRBJ2-2, with TRBD2 identical over 9 bases. In germline, CDR1 is SGHDN, CDR2 FVKESK. V dropped 0 bases and J dropped 0; count of bases not matched to a gene: 8. The CDR3 runs 19 residues. The CDR3 nucleotides read TGTGCCAGCAGCCAAGATTTAAGGACTAGCGAGACGAACACCGGGGAGCTGTTTTTT. It translates to CASSQDLRTSETNTGELFF.